A selection of T cell receptor beta chains follows, all from one sample in a study of human T cells and chemical hapten exposure. Using its own MiXCR run on the RACE reads, TCRdb lists one record per CDR3 protein. This sample has nearly 110,000 distinct CDR3 sequences, with roughly 12% found just once. The specimen was whole blood, collected in connection with sensitization to the hapten diphenylcyclopropenone (DPC). The source is a woman aged 45-60 years with alopecia areata. Some clones in this sample may be carry-over from other donors' samples. Both conserved end residues are part of each CDR3. A D gene is named only where the DNA matches it firmly. Size is omitted from some rows. Given values are once, few, many or a class for expanded clones.

V: TRBV29-1; D: NA; J: TRBJ1-3; length: 13; size: many; CDR3: CSVERIGGNTIYF; DNA: TGCAGCGTTGAAAGAATCGGTGGAAACACCATATATTTT
V: TRBV7-8; D: NA; J: TRBJ1-5; length: 16; size: many; CDR3: CASTARGTGPNQPQHF; DNA: TGTGCCAGCACCGCCCGCGGCACAGGTCCTAATCAGCCCCAGCATTTT
V: TRBV6-5; D: NA; J: TRBJ2-1; length: 14; size: few; CDR3: CASSYRLGWNEQFF; DNA: TGTGCCAGCAGTTACCGCTTAGGATGGAATGAGCAGTTCTTC
V: TRBV6-1; D: TRBD1; J: TRBJ1-1; length: 14; size: many; CDR3: CASSEQTGYTEAFF; DNA: TGTGCCAGCAGTGAACAGACAGGGTACACTGAAGCTTTCTTT
V: TRBV4-3; D: TRBD1; J: TRBJ2-7; length: 14; size: many; CDR3: CASSHFDRGYEQYF; DNA: TGCGCCAGCAGCCACTTTGACAGGGGCTACGAGCAGTACTTC
V: TRBV12-3/TRBV12-4; D: NA; J: TRBJ2-1; length: 14; size: few; CDR3: CASSLSGARHEQFF; DNA: TGTGCCAGCAGTTTATCAGGGGCAAGGCATGAGCAGTTCTTC
V: TRBV7-2; D: NA; J: TRBJ1-1; length: 13; size: NA; CDR3: CASAARPNTEAFF; DNA: TGTGCCAGCGCGGCAAGGCCGAACACTGAAGCTTTCTTT
V: TRBV18; D: NA; J: TRBJ1-1; length: 15; size: NA; CDR3: CASSPPGGYNTEAFF; DNA: TGTGCCAGCTCACCCCCGGGGGGGTATAACACTGAAGCTTTCTTT
V: TRBV18; D: NA; J: TRBJ1-1; length: 16; size: NA; CDR3: CASSVGKEVRDTEAFF; DNA: TGTGCCAGCTCAGTCGGCAAGGAGGTTAGGGACACTGAAGCTTTCTTT
V: TRBV4-3; D: NA; J: TRBJ2-7; length: 15; size: few; CDR3: CASSQDGGAFLEQYF; DNA: TGCGCCAGCAGCCAAGATGGGGGGGCCTTTCTCGAGCAGTACTTC
V: TRBV28; D: NA; J: TRBJ2-4; length: 16; size: NA; CDR3: CASSSSGQLAKNIQYF; DNA: TGTGCCAGCAGCTCCTCAGGCCAACTAGCCAAAAACATTCAGTACTTC
V: TRBV6-5; D: NA; J: TRBJ1-5; length: 15; size: many; CDR3: CASSYSGASNQPQHF; DNA: TGTGCCAGCAGTTACTCGGGGGCTAGCAATCAGCCCCAGCATTTT
V: TRBV10-2; D: NA; J: TRBJ1-2; length: 12; size: few; CDR3: CASSETNYGYTF; DNA: TGCGCCAGCAGTGAGACTAACTATGGCTACACCTTC
V: TRBV14; D: TRBD1; J: TRBJ2-1; length: 15; size: few; CDR3: CASSQGQGINNEQFF; DNA: TGTGCCAGCAGCCAAGGACAGGGGATAAACAATGAGCAGTTCTTC
V: TRBV7-2; D: NA; J: TRBJ2-5; length: 14; size: few; CDR3: CASSFGTGQETQYF; DNA: TGTGCCAGCAGCTTCGGCACGGGTCAAGAGACCCAGTACTTC
V: TRBV28; D: NA; J: TRBJ1-1; length: 12; size: few; CDR3: CASNLRQTEAFF; DNA: TGTGCCAGCAACCTACGGCAGACTGAAGCTTTCTTT